The source of this TCR beta chain is a study of cytomegalovirus exposure and HLA in healthy donors. General study findings and limits: Around 160 TCR beta chains were listed as cytomegalovirus-associated.

Primers included in the PCR were 60 Vbeta and 13 Jbeta primers. Only in-frame clones appear in the TCRdb table, and some are missing; sequencing was by immunoSEQ multiplex PCR. The sample contains about 110,000 clones, 75% to 90% of which appear only once. As concerns this clone: The antigen remains unidentified.

Per the germline V gene, CDR1 is SEHNR and CDR2 is FQNEAQ (reference sequence). Trimming shortened V by 3 bases and J by 4 bases, and 19 bases separated the two germline ends. The CDR3 covers 17 residues. The sequencing input was PBMCs. This chain uses TRBV7-9 with TRBJ1-5; TRBD1 is a possible D gene (6 bases). The clonotype was recovered from a man aged 40-49 years in good health and CMV-seronegative. The CDR3 nucleotides read TGTGCCAGCAGCTTCGCTTCATCAGGGGTCCGGAATCAGCCCCAGCATTTT. As protein: CASSFASSGVRNQPQHF.